A single T cell receptor beta chain is shown here with its context. The target antigen is unknown. Measured with immunoSEQ multiplex PCR; TCRdb has only the in-frame clones, and not every one. The sample contains 55,000 to 90,000 clones, roughly 88% of which appear only once. The entry originates in a study of OX40 agonist ivuxolimab in advanced cancers. General study findings and limits: CD4+ and CD8+ T cells in blood underwent clonal expansion by week 6 at 0.1 to 3.0 mg/kg.

Sequenced here: CD4+ or CD8+ T cells sorted from blood, sampled in a trial of the OX40 agonist ivuxolimab. This TCR was recovered from an adult with an advanced solid tumor such as melanoma, head and neck, liver or kidney cancer.

For the CDR3, the DNA is TGTGCCAGCAGTTACTCTGGCGGGAGGGGAACCGGGGAGCTGTTTTTT. Amino acid sequence: CASSYSGGRGTGELFF. The chain carries TRBV6-6 and TRBJ2-2; 9 nucleotides agree with TRBD2. Germline V lookup: CDR1 MNHNY, CDR2 SVGAGI (reference sequence). This CDR3 is 16 amino acids long. The J segment lost 5 bases and the V segment lost 0 bases, leaving 4 bases of the junction unmatched.